This T cell receptor beta chain originates from a study of T cell responses to AZD1222 COVID-19 vaccine. A remark on this clone: Its matching antigen is unknown.

TCRdb's table, derived via immunoSEQ multiplex PCR, lists solely in-frame clones and lacks some. The sample carries over 110,000 clones, 85% to 95% recorded once. This CDR3 spans 15 amino acids. V shed 6 bases and J 5 bases; nucleotides not matched to a gene: 10. CDR1 is MNHEY, CDR2 SVGAGI, per germline. Study results and limitations: Increases in Spike-specific TCR breadth and depth were seen after two AZD1222 doses. Reports say nearly half of spike-specific TCRs go after unmutated variant regions.

The starting material was peripheral blood, obtained on day 0 of AZD1222 vaccination. This rearrangement joins TRBV6-5 to TRBJ2-3, with TRBD1 matching 8 bases. This receptor was taken from an adult in good health. The CDR3 reads CASSSIGQGLDTQYF. The CDR3, as DNA: TGTGCCAGCAGCTCTATTGGACAGGGACTAGATACGCAGTATTTT.